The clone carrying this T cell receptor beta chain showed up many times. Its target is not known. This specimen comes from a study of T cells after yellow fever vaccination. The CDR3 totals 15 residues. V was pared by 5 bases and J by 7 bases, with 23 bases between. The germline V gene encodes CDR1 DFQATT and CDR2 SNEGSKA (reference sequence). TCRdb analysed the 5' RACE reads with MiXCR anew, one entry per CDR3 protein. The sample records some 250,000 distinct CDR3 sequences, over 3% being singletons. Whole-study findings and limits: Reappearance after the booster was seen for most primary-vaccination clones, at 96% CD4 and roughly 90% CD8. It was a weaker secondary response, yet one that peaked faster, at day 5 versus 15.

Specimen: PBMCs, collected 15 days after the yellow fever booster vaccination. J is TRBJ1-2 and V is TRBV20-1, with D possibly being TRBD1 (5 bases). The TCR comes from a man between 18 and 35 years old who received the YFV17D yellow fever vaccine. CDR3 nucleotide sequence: TGCAGTGCTCCCGGGGAGGCAGGGCCCGGGGGTGGCTACACCTTC. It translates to CSAPGEAGPGGGYTF.